Presented here are 24 T cell receptor beta chains from one specimen sequenced in a study of CD8+ T cells in alopecia areata. The treatment here: oral pan-JAK inhibitor, 5-10 mg twice daily. Sequencing used cDNA as its template, made by extracting RNA and reverse transcribing it. Profiled with immunoSEQ multiplex PCR; TCRdb holds only in-frame clones, not every one. This repertoire shows 200,000 or so clones, roughly two fifths found once; its top ten account for 0.48%. The sequencing here drew on CD4+ T cells sorted from blood, taken at approximately week 30, from a patient treated with tofacitinib. These receptors came from a human donor with alopecia areata.

The chain has TRBV7-2 and TRBJ2-7, with D possibly TRBD2 on 5 matching bases. V was trimmed by 2 bases and J by 6 bases, leaving 14 bases between them. Per the germline V gene, CDR1 is SGHTA and CDR2 is FQGNSA. The CDR3 runs to 14 residues. The CDR3 region has the DNA TGTGCCAGCAGCTTATCGTCCGGCGGGCGCGAGCAGTACTTC. Translation gives CASSLSSGGREQYF.

This clone occurred a few times. The V call is TRBV10-3, the J call TRBJ1-4, with TRBD1 matching 7 bases. Unmatched junction bases numbered 7, after V lost 6 bases and J lost 3 bases. This CDR3 spans 15 amino acids. Germline CDR1 reads ENHRY; CDR2 reads SYGVKD. The CDR3 region is CAIRAAQGPNEKLFF. CDR3 in DNA: TGTGCCATCAGAGCCGCACAGGGGCCTAATGAAAAACTGTTTTTT.

The chain links TRBV5-1 to TRBJ1-4; 9 bases fit TRBD1. After removal of 3 bases from V and 8 bases from J, the junction contained 8 bases not matched to a gene. This CDR3 has 15 residues. Germline-derived CDR1 and CDR2 are SGHRS and YFSETQ. Here the CDR3 DNA reads TGCGCCAGCAGCTCCCATCAAGGACAGGGGGAAAAACTGTTTTTT. Its protein is CASSSHQGQGEKLFF.

The chain recombines TRBV19 with TRBJ1-1; D perhaps matches TRBD1 (6 bases). V dropped 4 bases and J dropped 0 bases, with 9 bases sitting between them. The CDR3 extends over 14 amino acids. Per the germline V gene, CDR1 is LNHDA and CDR2 is SQIVND (reference sequence). The CDR3: CASSNRAVNTEAFF. The CDR3 DNA reads as TGTGCCAGTAGTAACAGGGCCGTGAACACTGAAGCTTTCTTT.

A note on this clone: The same CDR3 also results from other DNA sequences found in this sample. The CDR3 sequence is CASSLSMNTEAFF. In DNA form, the CDR3 reads TGTGCCAGCAGCCTTTCGATGAACACTGAAGCTTTCTTT. This chain joins TRBV14 and TRBJ1-1; D gene ambiguous. CDR1 is SGHDN, CDR2 FVKESK, per germline. The CDR3 has 13 residues. V was pared by 4 bases and J by 0 bases, with 6 bases between.

In this sample, this clone turned up a few times. J is TRBJ1-1 and V is TRBV7-2; 9 nucleotides match TRBD1. The V segment lost 4 bases and the J segment 3 bases; nucleotides outside the gene matches: 6. The CDR3 sequence is 15 residues long. CDR1 and CDR2 from the germline V gene are SGHTA and FQGNSA. For the CDR3, the DNA is TGTGCCAGCAGCTCGGGACAGGGTAGACACACTGAAGCTTTCTTT. Its translation: CASSSGQGRHTEAFF.

This clone appeared a few times. V is TRBV15 and J is TRBJ2-1; no clear D gene. Trimming pared 0 bases from V and 1 base from J, leaving 4 bases between. This CDR3 has 14 amino acids. The germline gives CDR1 LNHNV, CDR2 YYDKDF (reference sequence). The CDR3 DNA reads TGTGCCACCAGCAGAGATCTTTCCTACAATGAGCAGTTCTTC. Its translation is CATSRDLSYNEQFF.

Regarding this clone: The sample carries other DNA sequences with the same CDR3. This chain uses TRBV6-6 with TRBJ2-7; D remains unclear. V dropped 2 bases and J dropped 1 base, with 9 bases sitting between them. CDR1 and CDR2 from the germline V gene are MNHNY and SVGAGI (reference sequence). The length of the CDR3 is 14 residues. CDR3: CASSYEASSYEQYF. CDR3 nucleotides: TGTGCCAGCAGTTACGAGGCTAGTTCCTACGAGCAGTACTTC.

The J gene is TRBJ1-2, the V gene TRBV5-1; perhaps TRBD1 as D (6 bases). CDR3 length: 14 amino acids. V was pared by 3 bases and J by 6 bases, with 15 bases between. Per germline, CDR1 SGHRS and CDR2 YFSETQ. The CDR3 nucleotides read TGCGCCAGCAGCTCCAGTGGACAGTCGGATGGCTACACCTTC. Translation gives CASSSSGQSDGYTF.

V is TRBV7-9 and J is TRBJ1-1; the D is unclear. Germline lookup yields CDR1 SEHNR and CDR2 FQNEAQ (reference sequence). CDR3 size: 15 residues. Trimming stripped 5 bases from V and 6 bases from J, with 19 bases between. CDR3 nucleotides: TGTGCCAGCAGCCGTGGACGTGGGGAGAGCGCTGAAGCTTTCTTT. Its translation: CASSRGRGESAEAFF.

This sequence joins TRBV29-1 and TRBJ2-7, with 10 positions matching TRBD1. CDR1 is SQVTM, CDR2 ANQGSEA, per germline. Trimming removed 6 bases from V and 2 bases from J; junction bases left unmatched: 7. The CDR3 has 14 residues. CDR3: CSVGQGPSTYEQYF. In DNA, the CDR3 is TGCAGCGTGGGACAGGGGCCCTCTACCTACGAGCAGTACTTC.

This chain joins TRBV9 and TRBJ2-7; TRBD1 might be the D (5 bases). CDR1 is SGDLS, CDR2 YYNGEE, per germline. The germline V and J ends were trimmed by 0 bases and 1 base, with 11 bases remaining between them. The CDR3 is made up of 15 amino acids. Written as DNA, the CDR3 is TGTGCCAGCAGCGTAGGGGCCAGGGATTCCTACGAGCAGTACTTC. This encodes CASSVGARDSYEQYF.

V is TRBV19 and J is TRBJ2-7, with TRBD2 as a possible D gene (6 bases). Trimming cost V 5 bases and J 4 bases, with 9 bases left between them. The CDR3 totals 12 residues. Germline V gene sequence: CDR1 LNHDA, CDR2 SQIVND (reference sequence). As DNA, the CDR3 is TGTGCCAGTAGTTCGACTAGTTACGAGCAGTACTTC. Protein: CASSSTSYEQYF.

This clone was seen more than once but under ten times. The chain links TRBV10-3 to TRBJ2-3; tentative D call: TRBD1 (6 bases). CDR1 ENHRY and CDR2 SYGVKD come from the germline V gene. The CDR3 length is 14 residues. Trimming left V 7 bases short and J 2 bases short, with 13 bases between. In DNA, the CDR3 is TGTGCCATCAATCCTCAGGGGATCACAGATACGCAGTATTTT. This codes for CAINPQGITDTQYF.

The chain uses TRBV5-1 and TRBJ2-3, with a possible D match to TRBD1 (6 bases). The germline gives CDR1 SGHRS, CDR2 YFSETQ. Deletions cut 7 bases from V and 4 bases from J, with 19 bases between. The CDR3 contains 15 residues. For the CDR3, the DNA is TGCGCCAGCTATTCGGGGACCAGGGGCCCAGATACGCAGTATTTT. Protein sequence: CASYSGTRGPDTQYF.

The CDR3 spells CASSEGRGPSYGYTF. CDR3 in DNA: TGTGCCAGCAGTGAAGGGAGGGGGCCTTCCTATGGCTACACCTTC. The rearrangement links TRBV2 to TRBJ1-2, with 7 bases lining up with TRBD1. CDR1 is SNHLY and CDR2 is FYNNEI in the germline V gene. This CDR3 comprises 15 residues. V lost 1 base to trimming and J lost 4 bases; unmatched junction nucleotides: 6.

The CDR3 nucleotides read TGTGCCAGTATCCAACCAGGGACTTCGGTGGGCTATGGCTACACCTTC. Protein product: CASIQPGTSVGYGYTF. The chain has TRBV19 and TRBJ1-2, with D possibly matching TRBD1 (5 bases). Trimming pared 7 bases from V and 4 bases from J, leaving 22 bases between. There are 16 residues in the CDR3. Germline CDR1 is LNHDA and CDR2 is SQIVND (reference sequence).

This sequence joins TRBV5-1 and TRBJ2-2; possible D gene TRBD1, 6 bases. V lost 4 bases to trimming and J lost 1 base, with 14 bases between them. There are 16 residues in the CDR3. Germline V gives CDR1 SGHRS, CDR2 YFSETQ. Here the CDR3 reads CASSALQGQNTGELFF. As DNA, the CDR3 is TGCGCCAGCAGCGCTCTACAGGGACAGAACACCGGGGAGCTGTTTTTT.

The chain carries TRBV7-9 and TRBJ1-5, with a weak D call TRBD1 (5 bases). Germline CDR1 reads SEHNR; CDR2 reads FQNEAQ (reference sequence). V dropped 2 bases and J dropped 5 bases, with 10 bases sitting between them. The CDR3 has 14 amino acids. CDR3 protein: CASSLQGRDQPQHF. DNA of the CDR3: TGTGCCAGCAGCTTACAGGGCCGAGATCAGCCCCAGCATTTT.

V usage is TRBV11-2 and J usage is TRBJ2-1, with TRBD2 matching over 7 bases. Unmatched junction bases numbered 4, after V lost 11 bases and J lost 0 bases. This CDR3 comprises 13 residues. The germline V gene has CDR1 SGHAT and CDR2 FQNNGV. Here the CDR3 reads CAVGGSSYNEQFF. The DNA for the CDR3 is TGTGCCGTCGGGGGGAGCTCCTACAATGAGCAGTTCTTC.

The chain carries TRBV10-3 and TRBJ2-5; possible D gene TRBD2, 5 bases. Germline CDR1 reads ENHRY; CDR2 reads SYGVKD. Trimming shortened V by 6 bases and J by 2 bases, and 13 bases separated the two germline ends. The CDR3 extends over 14 amino acids. DNA of the CDR3: TGTGCCATCAGGAAGGGAGCGGAACAAGAGACCCAGTACTTC. The encoded protein is CAIRKGAEQETQYF.

In its sample, this clone was seen a few times. V is TRBV27 and J is TRBJ2-1; TRBD1 might be the D (6 bases). The length of the CDR3 is 14 residues. V lost 6 bases to trimming and J lost 7 bases, with 16 bases between them. Per the germline V gene, CDR1 is MNHEY and CDR2 is SMNVEV (reference sequence). CDR3 residues: CASRANTGMNEQFF. The DNA for the CDR3 is TGTGCCAGCAGGGCCAACACAGGGATGAATGAGCAGTTCTTC.

The chain's CDR3 is CASGRQGTGELFF. CDR3 coding DNA: TGTGCCAGCGGACGGCAGGGGACCGGGGAGCTGTTTTTT. V gene TRBV25-1 combines with J gene TRBJ2-2, with D possibly TRBD1 on 6 matching bases. Trimming took 8 bases from V and 5 from J, leaving 12 bases between them. The CDR3 sequence is 13 residues long. Germline loops: CDR1 MGHDK, CDR2 SYGVNS.

This clone was observed a handful of times. The V call is TRBV7-9, the J call TRBJ1-2, with D perhaps TRBD1 (5 bases). Per germline, CDR1 SEHNR and CDR2 FQNEAQ (reference sequence). The CDR3 consists of 13 residues. V was trimmed by 5 bases and J by 4 bases, leaving 11 bases between them. The CDR3 loop is CASSPQDSYGYTF. In DNA, the CDR3 is TGTGCCAGCAGCCCACAGGATAGCTATGGCTACACCTTC.